These 3 T cell receptor beta chains came from one sample sequenced in a study of T cells after yellow fever vaccination. MiXCR, run by TCRdb on the 5' RACE reads, gives a single entry per CDR3 protein. Found here are 450,000 to 600,000 distinct CDR3 sequences, roughly a sixth of them singletons; the top ten hold approximately 15%. The starting material was PBMCs, obtained around 5 days after the first yellow fever vaccination. These receptors were taken from a man aged 18 to 35 who received the YFV17D yellow fever vaccine.

This rearrangement joins TRBV12-3 or TRBV12-4 to TRBJ2-7; a weak D match, TRBD1 (5 bases). The germline V and J ends were trimmed by 5 bases and 1 base, with 15 bases remaining between them. This CDR3 has 15 amino acids. The CDR3 loop is CASSRVRTTSYEQYF. The CDR3 nucleotides read TGTGCCAGCAGTCGGGTCAGGACAACTTCCTACGAGCAGTACTTC.

The chain recombines TRBV6-1 with TRBJ1-1; D is unclear. This CDR3 spans 14 amino acids. The germline gives CDR1 MNHNS, CDR2 SASEGT. V dropped 3 bases and J dropped 0 bases, with 8 bases sitting between them. The CDR3 nucleotides read TGTGCCAGCAGTGAGGATGGATTGAACACTGAAGCTTTCTTT. Protein sequence: CASSEDGLNTEAFF.

This clonotype was recorded a few times. The V gene is TRBV12-3 or TRBV12-4, the J gene TRBJ2-1; TRBD1 matches at 9 bases. CDR3 length: 14 amino acids. Trimming at V came to 9 bases and at J to 2 bases, leaving 5 bases not matched to a gene. CDR3 sequence reads: CASLRDRAYNEQFF. For the CDR3, the DNA is TGTGCCAGTCTCCGGGACAGGGCCTACAATGAGCAGTTCTTC.